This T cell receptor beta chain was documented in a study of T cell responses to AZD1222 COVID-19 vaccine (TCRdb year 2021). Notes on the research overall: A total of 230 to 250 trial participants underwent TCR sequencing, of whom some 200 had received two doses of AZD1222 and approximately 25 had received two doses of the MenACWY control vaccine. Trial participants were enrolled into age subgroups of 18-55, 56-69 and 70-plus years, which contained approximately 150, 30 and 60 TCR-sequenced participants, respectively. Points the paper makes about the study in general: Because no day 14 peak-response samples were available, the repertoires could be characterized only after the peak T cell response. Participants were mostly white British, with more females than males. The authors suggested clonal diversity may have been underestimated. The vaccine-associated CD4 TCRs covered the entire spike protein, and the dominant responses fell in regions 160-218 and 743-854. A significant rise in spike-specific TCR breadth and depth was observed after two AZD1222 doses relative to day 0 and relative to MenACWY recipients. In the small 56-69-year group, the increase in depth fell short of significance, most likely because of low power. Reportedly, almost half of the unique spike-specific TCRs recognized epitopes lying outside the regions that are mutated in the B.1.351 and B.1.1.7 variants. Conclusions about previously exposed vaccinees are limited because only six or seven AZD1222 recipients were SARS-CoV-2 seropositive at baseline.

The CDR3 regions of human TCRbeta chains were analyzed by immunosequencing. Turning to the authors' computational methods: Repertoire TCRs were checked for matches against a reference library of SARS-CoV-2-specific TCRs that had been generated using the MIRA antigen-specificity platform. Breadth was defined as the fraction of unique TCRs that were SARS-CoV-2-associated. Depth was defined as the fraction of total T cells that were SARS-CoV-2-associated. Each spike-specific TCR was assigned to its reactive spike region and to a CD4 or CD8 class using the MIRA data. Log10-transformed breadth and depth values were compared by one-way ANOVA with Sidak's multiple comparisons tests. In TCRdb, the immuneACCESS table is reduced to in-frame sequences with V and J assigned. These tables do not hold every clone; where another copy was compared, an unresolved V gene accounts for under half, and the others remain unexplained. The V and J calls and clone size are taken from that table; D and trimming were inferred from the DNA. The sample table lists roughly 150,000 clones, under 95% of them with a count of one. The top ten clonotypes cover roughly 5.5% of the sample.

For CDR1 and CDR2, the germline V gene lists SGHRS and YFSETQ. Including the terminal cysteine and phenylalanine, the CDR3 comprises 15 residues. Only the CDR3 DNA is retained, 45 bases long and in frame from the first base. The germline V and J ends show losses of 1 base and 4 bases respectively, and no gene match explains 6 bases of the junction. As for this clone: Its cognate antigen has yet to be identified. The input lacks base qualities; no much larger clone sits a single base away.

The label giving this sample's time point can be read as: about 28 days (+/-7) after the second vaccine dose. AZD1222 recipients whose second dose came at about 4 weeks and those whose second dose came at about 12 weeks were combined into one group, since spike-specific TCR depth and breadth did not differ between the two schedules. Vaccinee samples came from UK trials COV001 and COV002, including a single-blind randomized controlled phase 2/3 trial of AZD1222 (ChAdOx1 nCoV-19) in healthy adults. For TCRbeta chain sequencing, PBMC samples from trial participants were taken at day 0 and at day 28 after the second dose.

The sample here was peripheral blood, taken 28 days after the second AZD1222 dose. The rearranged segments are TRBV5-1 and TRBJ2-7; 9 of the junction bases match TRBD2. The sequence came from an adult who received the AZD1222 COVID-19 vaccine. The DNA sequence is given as TGCGCCAGCAGCTTGAGCCTAGCGGGGCCATACGAGCAGTACTTC. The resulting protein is CASSLSLAGPYEQYF.